This TCR beta chain was identified during a study of blood T cells in healthy people across ages. As for the study in general: Roughly one uniquely barcoded beta molecule per two T cells was captured.

The CDR3 is made up of 19 amino acids. Germline-derived CDR1 and CDR2 are MGHRA and YSYEKL. A second PCR of roughly 7 to 11 cycles used a sample-barcoded 5' primer and a J-beta primer mix. TCRdb recomputed calls from the 5' RACE reads with MiXCR, one row per CDR3 protein. This table holds fewer than 800,000 distinct CDR3 sequences, 25% found once. Concerning this clonotype itself: An end of the junction differs from the germline gene, which may be a read error.

This same sample was also part of a study on T cells of mothers and their children. As that study records: Extraction yielded RNA that went, in full, into cDNA synthesis at approximately 1.5 ug per 15 ul. Slightly, though not significantly, more overlap was seen in related than in unrelated mother-child pairs.

This clonotype was obtained from a boy under 18 in good health. The chain is built from TRBV4-1 and TRBJ2-6, with D tentatively TRBD1 or TRBD2 (5 bases each). The sample taken for sequencing was blood. CDR3 loop: CASSQVGAPPFSGANVMTF. CDR3 nucleotides: TGCGCCAGCAGCCAAGTCGGGGCTCCACCCTTCTCTGGGGCCAACGTCATGACTTTC.